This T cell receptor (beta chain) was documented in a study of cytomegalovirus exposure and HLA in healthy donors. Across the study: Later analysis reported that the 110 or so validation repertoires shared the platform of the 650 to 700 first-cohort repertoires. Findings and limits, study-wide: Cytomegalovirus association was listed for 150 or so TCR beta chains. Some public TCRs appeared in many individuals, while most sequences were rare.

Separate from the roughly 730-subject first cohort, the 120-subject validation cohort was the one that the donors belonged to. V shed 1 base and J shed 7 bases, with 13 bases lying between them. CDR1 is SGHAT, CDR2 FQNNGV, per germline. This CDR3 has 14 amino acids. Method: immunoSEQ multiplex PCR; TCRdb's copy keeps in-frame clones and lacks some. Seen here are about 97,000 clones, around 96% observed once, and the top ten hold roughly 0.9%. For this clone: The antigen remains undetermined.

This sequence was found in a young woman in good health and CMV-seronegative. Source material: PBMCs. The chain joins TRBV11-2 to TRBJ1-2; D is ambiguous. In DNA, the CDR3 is TGTGCCAGCAGCTTAGCAGTAGGAGTAGGTGGCTACACCTTC. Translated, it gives CASSLAVGVGGYTF.